The 7 T cell receptor beta chains in this list originate from one sample, sequenced in a study of identical twins. Each CDR3 protein gets one entry after TCRdb re-called the 5' RACE reads with MiXCR. The sample has about 240,000 distinct CDR3 sequences, 10% to 13% seen once. Sequenced input: memory T cells sorted from blood. Source of these receptors: a man aged 45-60 years in good health.

This clonotype was recorded at least ten times. An end of the junction does not agree with germline; a read error may underlie this. The chain combines TRBV5-1 with TRBJ1-1, with TRBD1 as a possible D gene (5 bases). CDR3 length: 13 residues. Looked up from germline, CDR1 is SGHRS and CDR2 is YFSETQ. This CDR3 is CASSLVAGPDAFF. The CDR3 DNA reads TGCGCCAGCAGCTTGGTGGCAGGGCCTGACGCTTTCTTT.

This clonotype was counted at least ten times. The gene calls are TRBV4-3 and TRBJ1-3; D is perhaps TRBD1 (5 bases). The V gene lost 2 bases and the J gene lost 0 bases, with 8 bases spanning the gap. The CDR3 sequence is 15 residues long. Germline assignment: CDR1 LGHNA and CDR2 YSLEER. In nucleotides, the CDR3 is TGCGCCAGCAGCCAATCCGGGACCTCTGGAAACACCATATATTTT. Protein product: CASSQSGTSGNTIYF.

There are many counts of this clonotype. V gene TRBV25-1 combines with J gene TRBJ2-7; maybe TRBD1 (6 bases). Trimming left V 8 bases short and J 1 base short, with 9 bases between. Germline CDR1 reads MGHDK; CDR2 reads SYGVNS. The CDR3 has 12 residues. CDR3 sequence: CASGQSSYEQYF. As DNA, the CDR3 is TGTGCCAGCGGACAGTCATCCTACGAGCAGTACTTC.

This clonotype was observed at least ten times. V and J are TRBV28 and TRBJ1-2; TRBD1 agrees at 7 bases. This CDR3 has 12 residues. Germline lookup yields CDR1 MDHEN and CDR2 SYDVKM. After removal of 8 bases from V and 8 bases from J, the junction contained 8 bases not matched to a gene. The CDR3, as DNA: TGTGCCAGCTTTGTACCAGGGGGAGGCTACACCTTC. Its protein is CASFVPGGGYTF.

This chain uses TRBV19 with TRBJ2-3; D is unclear. Germline CDR1 and CDR2: LNHDA and SQIVND (reference sequence). V dropped 3 bases and J dropped 8 bases, with 15 bases sitting between them. The CDR3 sequence is 14 residues long. CDR3 DNA sequence: TGTGCCAGTAGTATCGACGGCATGAGAACTACGCAGTATTTT. Protein: CASSIDGMRTTQYF.

V gene TRBV20-1 combines with J gene TRBJ2-5; 8 bases map to TRBD2. CDR3 length: 14 amino acids. V shed 2 bases, J shed 4 bases, and the junction held 6 bases outside the gene matches. Germline values: CDR1 DFQATT, CDR2 SNEGSKA (reference sequence). The CDR3 coding sequence is TGCAGTGCTAGAAATCTCCGGGGGGGAGAGACCCAGTACTTC. It specifies CSARNLRGGETQYF.

V usage is TRBV3-1 and J usage is TRBJ2-2; D might be TRBD1 (7 bases). There are 14 residues in the CDR3. V lost 5 bases and J 6 bases, leaving 13 bases between the germline ends. Germline V gene sequence: CDR1 LGHDT, CDR2 YNNKEL (reference sequence). The CDR3 loop reads CASSADREAGELFF. The CDR3 DNA follows: TGTGCCAGCAGCGCAGACAGGGAGGCCGGGGAGCTGTTTTTT.